In its sample, the clone carrying this T cell receptor beta chain was seen many times. TCRdb ran MiXCR on the PCR reads and lists one entry per CDR3 protein. The sample has 15,000 to 25,000 distinct CDR3 sequences, about a fifth seen once. The CDR3 loop spans 13 amino acids. Germline values: CDR1 ENHRY, CDR2 SYGVKD. With 8 bases clipped from V and 11 bases from J, the junction kept 6 bases outside the gene matches. This entry comes from a study of molecular identifiers for immune sequencing clone quantification. The clonotype comes from a human donor in good health. Some libraries in this study had Jurkat cell RNA spiked in. Specimen: naive CD8+ T cells from blood, with Jurkat cell RNA spiked in. Specified subset: FACS-sorted CD8+CD4-CCR7+CD45RA+ naive T cells. The chain combines TRBV10-3 with TRBJ2-1; 13 bases align to TRBD2. Written as DNA, the CDR3 is TGTGCCATCTCCGGACTAGCGGGGGACCAGCAGTTCTTC. Its protein is CAISGLAGDQQFF.